This T cell receptor (beta chain) was captured in a study of T cell repertoires in cytomegalovirus infection. About the research overall: Researchers turned to recently identified HLA-C-restricted CMV epitopes as well as well-studied HLA-B-restricted ones.

Each CDR3 protein is one row after TCRdb ran MiXCR on the reads. This table holds 250,000 to 400,000 distinct CDR3 sequences, just under 25% found once. Comments on this clonotype: Its antigen is unidentified.

The CDR3 loop spans 15 amino acids. V was clipped by 2 bases and J by 0 bases, with 7 bases between them. CDR1 is MDHEN and CDR2 is SYDVKM in the germline V gene. Specimen: cultured PBMCs, collected from culture after CMV antigen stimulation. The source of this sequence is a human donor in good health (CMV status not recorded). Some clones in this sample may be carry-over from other donors' samples. The chain links TRBV28 to TRBJ2-2, with D perhaps TRBD2 (5 bases). DNA of the CDR3: TGTGCCAGCAGTTTAGCCGGGACGAACACCGGGGAGCTGTTTTTT. Protein product: CASSLAGTNTGELFF.